This TCR beta chain was sequenced during a study of blood T cells in healthy people across ages. The germline V and J ends were trimmed by 5 bases and 4 bases, with 14 bases remaining between them. CDR1 is SGHTA, CDR2 FQGNSA, per germline. CDR3 length equals 14 residues. For the second PCR, which ran for about 7 to 12 cycles, a sample-barcoded 5' primer and a J-beta primer mix were used. TCRdb ran MiXCR on the 5' RACE reads and lists one entry per CDR3 protein. Of approximately 1,700,000 distinct CDR3 sequences listed, roughly 43% are singletons. The specimen sequenced was blood. The receptor's source is a human donor in good health. This chain joins TRBV7-2 and TRBJ2-5; D is ambiguous. The CDR3 sequence: CASSNKKPGETQYF. As DNA, the CDR3 is TGTGCCAGCAGCAATAAAAAGCCCGGAGAGACCCAGTACTTC.